This paragraph covers one TCR beta chain sequence. Per germline, CDR1 SGHTS and CDR2 YDEGEE. Trimming took 0 bases from V and 0 from J, leaving 12 bases between them. There are 16 residues in the CDR3. The data are from a study of blood T cell repertoires in COVID-19. Original processing notes: Reference gene primer amplification in the assay estimated nucleated cell counts. Sequencing used immunoSEQ multiplex PCR; TCRdb keeps in-frame clones, though not all of them. V, J and clone size were drawn from that table, and D and trimming were deduced from the DNA. The profile shows about 84,000 clones, 83% of them singletons.

The chain employs TRBV5-8 and TRBJ1-1; tentatively, D is TRBD1 (5 bases). The sample consisted of peripheral blood. The TCR was taken from a man older than 75 with active or convalescent COVID-19. DNA of the CDR3: TGTGCCAGCAGCTTGGCTAATCCAGGGCTGAACACTGAAGCTTTCTTT. Protein: CASSLANPGLNTEAFF.